This TCR beta chain came from a study of cytomegalovirus exposure and HLA in healthy donors. The wider study: Among 150 million to 200 million T cells, an earlier analysis found roughly 100 million unique TCR beta sequences. Points from the study as a whole: In a later analysis, at a false discovery rate of 0.05, 16,951 TCR beta sequences matched HLA alleles. Presence/absence comparisons presumed near-even sequencing depth among donors. Rarity characterized most TCR sequences, yet some public TCRs appeared in many donors.

Use of 60 Vbeta and 13 Jbeta primers characterized the PCR. Libraries were prepared by immunoSEQ multiplex PCR; TCRdb keeps only in-frame clonotypes and omits some of them. Among about 200,000 clones listed, around 85% were seen once. With regard to this clone: No antigen is known for it.

The germline V gene encodes CDR1 SGHRS and CDR2 YFSETQ. V was pared by 4 bases and J by 0 bases, with 5 bases of the junction left unmatched. The CDR3 loop spans 15 amino acids. The sample consisted of PBMCs. The source of this sequence is a man between 50 and 59 years old in good health and CMV-seronegative. The genes are TRBV5-1 and TRBJ1-1; 8 bases align to TRBD1. As DNA, the CDR3 is TGCGCCAGCAGCCCCGGGACAGGAATGAACACTGAAGCTTTCTTT. It specifies CASSPGTGMNTEAFF.